This T cell receptor beta chain was captured in a study of shared clonotypes between healthy human individuals. On sorted subsets, replicate PCRs used 150 to 250 ng DNA, or some 27,000 T cell genomes. The data were produced by immunoSEQ multiplex PCR, yet TCRdb's version contains in-frame clones alone and is incomplete. The table has some 1,900,000 clones, approximately 94% seen once. Naive CD8 isolation took CD45RO-negative cells positively selected for CCR7 and excluded terminally differentiated effector memory CD45RA+ cells. The length of the CDR3 is 12 residues. The ends were cut back, 4 bases at V and 4 bases at J, with 4 bases in the middle. Per germline, CDR1 MNHEY and CDR2 SMNVEV (reference sequence).

The clonotype was recovered from a man younger than 35 in good health. The gene calls are TRBV27 and TRBJ1-4; D remains unclear. Sequenced sample: naive CD8+ T cells sorted from blood. Written as DNA, the CDR3 is TGTGCCAGCAGTTCGGGTAATGAAAAACTGTTTTTT. It translates to CASSSGNEKLFF.